Below are 10 T cell receptor beta chains sequenced from a single sample in a study of T cell responses to AZD1222 COVID-19 vaccine. Assay: immunoSEQ multiplex PCR; the TCRdb copy retains only in-frame clones and omits some. This table has over 65,000 clones, roughly nine tenths appearing once. Sample: peripheral blood, taken on day 0 of AZD1222 vaccination. These receptor sequences come from an adult in good health.

J is TRBJ1-5 and V is TRBV6-6; D remains unclear. Germline V gene sequence: CDR1 MNHNY, CDR2 SVGAGI (reference sequence). V gave up 10 bases and J gave up 0 bases, with 10 bases separating them. The CDR3 consists of 13 residues. The CDR3 protein is CATVFSSNQPQHF. The CDR3 nucleotides read TGTGCCACCGTCTTTAGTAGCAATCAGCCCCAGCATTTT.

The sample holds a few counts of this clone. This rearrangement joins TRBV7-9 to TRBJ1-3, with 7 bases identical to TRBD1. The junction had 6 bases not matched to a gene; V was cut back by 4 bases and J by 0 bases. The CDR3 runs 16 residues. Germline V gene data show CDR1 as SEHNR and CDR2 as FQNEAQ (reference sequence). CDR3 nucleotides: TGTGCCAGCAGCTCCCGACAGGGCCCCTCTGGAAACACCATATATTTT. Protein: CASSSRQGPSGNTIYF.

The chain uses TRBV6-5 and TRBJ2-5; D possibly matches TRBD1 or TRBD2 (5 bases each). Germline V CDR1 and CDR2: MNHEY, SVGAGI. The length of the CDR3 is 16 residues. With 2 bases removed from V and 5 bases from J, the gap between germline ends came to 18 bases. CDR3 residues: CASSYRKGWGRETQYF. The CDR3 bases are TGTGCCAGCAGTTACCGTAAGGGGTGGGGACGGGAGACCCAGTACTTC.

The chain uses TRBV28 and TRBJ1-2; D is ambiguous. V gave up 4 bases and J gave up 5 bases, with 11 bases separating them. The CDR3 runs to 13 residues. Germline V lookup: CDR1 MDHEN, CDR2 SYDVKM. In DNA form, the CDR3 reads TGTGCCAGCAGTTACGACACGGGTTATGGCTACACCTTC. Amino acids: CASSYDTGYGYTF.

The chain is built from TRBV7-3 and TRBJ1-6; D gene unclear. Trimming pared 0 bases from V and 13 bases from J, leaving 13 bases between. The V gene's germline CDR1 is SGHTA and CDR2 FQGTGA. This CDR3 is 14 amino acids long. The CDR3 coding sequence is TGTGCCAGCAGCTTAACAGGGAGTGGTCTGCCCCTCCACTTT. Amino acids: CASSLTGSGLPLHF.

CDR3 sequence: CASSWSSYNEQFF. The CDR3 DNA follows: TGTGCCAGCAGCTGGAGCTCCTACAATGAGCAGTTCTTC. The chain combines TRBV7-9 with TRBJ2-1; D not resolved. The CDR3 contains 13 residues. V was shortened by 4 bases and J by 0 bases, with 4 bases between the two germline ends. The germline V gene has CDR1 SEHNR and CDR2 FQNEAQ (reference sequence).

The V call is TRBV7-2, the J call TRBJ2-7, with D hard to call. The CDR3 contains 15 residues. Trimming left V 2 bases short and J 0 bases short, with 11 bases between. Germline CDR1 is SGHTA and CDR2 is FQGNSA. The CDR3 is CASSLSGLVSYEQYF. The CDR3 DNA follows: TGTGCCAGCAGCTTATCAGGTCTAGTCTCCTACGAGCAGTACTTC.

The chain carries TRBV9 and TRBJ2-3; TRBD2 aligns across 11 bases. V gave up 0 bases and J gave up 4 bases; unmatched junction bases: 4. Germline lookup yields CDR1 SGDLS and CDR2 YYNGEE. The CDR3 length is 16 residues. CDR3 protein: CASSVEGSGGADTQYF. The CDR3 region has the DNA TGTGCCAGCAGCGTAGAGGGTAGCGGGGGGGCAGATACGCAGTATTTT.

This sequence joins TRBV6-2 or TRBV6-3 and TRBJ2-3, with a possible D match to TRBD1 (6 bases). The CDR3 is 15 amino acids. CDR1 and CDR2 from the germline V gene are MNHEY and SVGEGT. With 0 bases removed from V and 5 bases from J, the gap between germline ends came to 12 bases. CDR3 bases: TGTGCCAGCAGTTACTCGATTGGGGGCTTAGATACGCAGTATTTT. Amino acids: CASSYSIGGLDTQYF.

This rearrangement joins TRBV27 to TRBJ2-7, with TRBD1 as a possible D gene (5 bases). Per germline, CDR1 MNHEY and CDR2 SMNVEV (reference sequence). The CDR3 has 13 amino acids. V lost 5 bases to trimming and J lost 1 base, with 9 bases between them. Here the CDR3 DNA reads TGTGCCAGCAGTCCGCAGGGATCCTACGAGCAGTACTTC. It yields the protein CASSPQGSYEQYF.